This section outlines one T cell receptor beta chain sequence together with its context. This clonotype was recorded at least ten times. This receptor's antigen is unknown. One base away there is no much larger clone; base qualities are not given. The data stem from a study of T cells after yellow fever vaccination (dated by TCRdb to the late 2010s). Regarding the complete study: The SMART-Seq v4 Ultra Low Input RNA kit was used to prepare libraries from fractions with low cell numbers. To track T-cell clones before and after primary and booster YFV17D yellow fever vaccination, bulk TCR alpha and beta repertoires were sequenced longitudinally. Two healthy male donors made up the cohort, one aged 18 to 29 years and the other aged 30 to 40 years. Bulk PBMC replicates and cell subsets were isolated from blood drawn at multiple timepoints before and after both primary and secondary immunization. Study-wide conclusions, independent of this receptor: Because the study included only a couple of donors, the extent to which the findings can be generalized is limited. Most clones expanded after primary vaccination were re-detected after the booster (around 96% of CD4 and 80% to 90% of CD8), suggesting broad memory maintenance. A small fraction of clonotypes appeared in both the CD4 and CD8 compartments, likely as a result of convergent recombination. Computational filtering was needed because FACS-sorted repertoires could contain abundant contaminating clonotypes from the bulk population. The secondary T-cell response was found to be weaker but faster than the primary response, with a peak reached on day 5 rather than on day 15.

The CDR3 has 13 amino acids, counting the end cysteine and phenylalanine. Solely the CDR3 DNA is kept, with 39 bases framed from the first base. In the germline V gene, CDR1 corresponds to SQVTM and CDR2 to ANQGSEA. Trimming leaves V shorter by 5 bases and J shorter by 5 bases, with the junction holding 2 bases beyond the gene matches. The meaning of the sample's treatment or condition label: live attenuated yellow fever vaccine strain. A standard Ficoll-Paque protocol was used to isolate PBMCs from peripheral blood. Dynabeads CD4 and CD8 positive selection kits were used to isolate CD4 and CD8 T-cell fractions. TriZol was used to extract RNA from bulk PBMCs, from CD4 and CD8 fractions, and from dextramer-positive and dextramer-negative fractions. TCR cDNA was made using 5'RACE template switching, a step that added a universal primer site and unique molecular identifiers. cDNA synthesis was primed from both the TCR alpha and TCR beta constant segments. Library amplification used two PCR steps, and the second PCR step added sample barcodes and sequencing adapters. Sequencing of the libraries was done on either Illumina HiSeq 2500 (2x100 bp) or NovaSeq (2x150 bp). The original pipeline was this. Demultiplexing of reads and collapsing into UMI consensus sequences were performed with MIGEC, and V(D)J alignment was carried out with MiXCR. Vaccine-responding clonotypes were identified with edgeR using replicate PBMC samples, with FDR below 0.01 and a log2 fold change above 5 up to day 15 being required. Each bulk clonotype was labeled CD4 or CD8 based on which sequenced repertoire, CD4 or CD8, contained the clonotype at higher abundance. TCRdb passed the public sequencing reads through fastp at Q25 and MiXCR, retaining productive beta sequences. CDR3 protein duplicates are merged, each entry listing the most common genes and DNA. These V and J calls are TCRdb output, not the study's own analysis. In this sample the table shows over 110,000 distinct CDR3 sequences, roughly 8.2% of which occur a single time. The top ten hold less than 0.85% of the sample.

This material consisted of CD4+ T cells sorted from PBMCs, taken 5 days after the yellow fever booster vaccination. The rearrangement joined TRBV29-1 to TRBJ2-3, with 12 bases in between that match TRBD2. The sequence derives from a man aged 30-40 years who received the YFV17D yellow fever vaccine. In nucleotide form, the sequence is TGCAGCGTTATGGGACTAGCGGGAGATACGCAGTATTTT. The translation is CSVMGLAGDTQYF.